This T cell receptor (beta chain) was identified during a study of T cell responses to AZD1222 COVID-19 vaccine. The study, taken as a whole, reports: Every sample of the repertoires postdated the peak T cell response. Two doses of AZD1222 preceded a rise in Spike-specific TCR breadth and depth. AZD1222 recipients seropositive at baseline numbered only 5 or 6.

After removal of 4 bases from V and 0 bases from J, the junction contained 12 bases not matched to a gene. CDR3 length equals 19 residues. Germline CDR1 reads SGDLS; CDR2 reads YYNGEE. Clones were read by immunoSEQ multiplex PCR, and TCRdb kept only the in-frame ones, dropping some. The repertoire holds 100,000 to 150,000 clones, with approximately 91% as singletons. Turning to this clone: Its antigen remains unidentified.

The chain couples TRBV9 to TRBJ1-6, with TRBD1 matching over 8 bases. The origin of this receptor is an adult in good health. This material consisted of peripheral blood, taken on day 0 of AZD1222 vaccination. The CDR3 sequence is CASSISGGVGGSYNSPLHF. The CDR3 coding sequence is TGTGCCAGCAGCATCTCAGGGGGCGTGGGTGGCTCCTATAATTCACCCCTCCACTTT.